This T cell receptor beta chain is from a study of blood T cell repertoires in COVID-19. Overall study context: From the United States, Italy and Spain came samples of acute and convalescent COVID-19. Sources were T cells, B-cell-depleted T cells, or PBMCs; the material itself was cDNA or gDNA.

Between the trimmed V and J ends, which lost 5 bases and 1 base, there was a span of 10 bases. This CDR3 contains 14 residues. Germline assignment: CDR1 SEHNR and CDR2 FQNEAQ (reference sequence). As originally analysed: The assay estimated nucleated cells by amplifying reference gene primers. The data were produced by immunoSEQ multiplex PCR, yet TCRdb's version contains in-frame clones alone and is incomplete. The DNA was the basis for D and trimming; V, J and clone size are from that table. The data hold around 50,000 clones, with 70% to 90% observed a single time. J is TRBJ2-3 and V is TRBV7-9; D possibly corresponds to TRBD1 (6 bases). The sample comprised peripheral blood. The TCR comes from a man in his fifties or sixties with active COVID-19. CDR3 bases: TGTGCCAGCAGCCCTTCAGGGGGCACAGATACGCAGTATTTT. It is translated as CASSPSGGTDTQYF.